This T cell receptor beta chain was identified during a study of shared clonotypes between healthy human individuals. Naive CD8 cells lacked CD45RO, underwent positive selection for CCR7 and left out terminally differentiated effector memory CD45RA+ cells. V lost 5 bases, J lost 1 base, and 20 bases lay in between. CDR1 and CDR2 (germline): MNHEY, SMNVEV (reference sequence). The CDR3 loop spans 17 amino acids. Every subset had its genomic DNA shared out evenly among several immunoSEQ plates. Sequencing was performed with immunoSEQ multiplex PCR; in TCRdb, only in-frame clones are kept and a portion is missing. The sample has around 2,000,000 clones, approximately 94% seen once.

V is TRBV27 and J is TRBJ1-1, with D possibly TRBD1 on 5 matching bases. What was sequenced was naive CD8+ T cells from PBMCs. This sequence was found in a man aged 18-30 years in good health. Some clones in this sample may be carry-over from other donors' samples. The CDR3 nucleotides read TGTGCCAGCAGTCACAACTGGGGGGTAGGAGAGAACACTGAAGCTTTCTTT. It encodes CASSHNWGVGENTEAFF.